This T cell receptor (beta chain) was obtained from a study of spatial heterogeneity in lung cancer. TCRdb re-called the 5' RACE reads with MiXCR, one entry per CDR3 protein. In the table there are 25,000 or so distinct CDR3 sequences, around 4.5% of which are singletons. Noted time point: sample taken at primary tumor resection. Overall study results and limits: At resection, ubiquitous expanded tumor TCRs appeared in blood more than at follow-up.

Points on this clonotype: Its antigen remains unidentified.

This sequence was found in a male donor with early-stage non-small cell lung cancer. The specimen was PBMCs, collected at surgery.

CDR3 nucleotide sequence: TGTGCCAGCAGCTTCTCGACTGAGCAGTACTTC. Its translation is CASSFSTEQYF. This sequence joins TRBV7-8 and TRBJ2-7; D remains ambiguous. V was trimmed by 3 bases and J by 7 bases, leaving 7 bases between them. The CDR3 is made up of 11 amino acids. In germline, CDR1 is SGHVS, CDR2 FQNEAQ.